This T cell receptor (beta chain) was sequenced during a study of T cells in Graves' hyperthyroidism and ophthalmopathy. J gave up 2 bases and V 7 bases, and 2 bases lay outside the gene matches. Germline CDR1 SNHLY, CDR2 FYNNEI. This CDR3 spans 13 amino acids. Only a few counts were recorded for this clonotype. The source material, RNA transcripts, was used to amplify TCR beta CDR3 regions. The HTBI primer set drove a first-round RT-PCR of the TCR CDR3. TCRdb independently ran MiXCR on the multiplex PCR reads; one entry per CDR3 protein. The repertoire holds hundreds of thousands of distinct CDR3 sequences, with about 15% as singletons.

V usage is TRBV2 and J usage is TRBJ1-3; TRBD1 matches at 7 bases. The sample taken for sequencing was blood. This receptor was taken from a woman aged 25 to 45 with Graves' hyperthyroidism. Written as DNA, the CDR3 is TGTGCCAGCAACGACAGGGCTGGAAACACCATATATTTT. As protein: CASNDRAGNTIYF.